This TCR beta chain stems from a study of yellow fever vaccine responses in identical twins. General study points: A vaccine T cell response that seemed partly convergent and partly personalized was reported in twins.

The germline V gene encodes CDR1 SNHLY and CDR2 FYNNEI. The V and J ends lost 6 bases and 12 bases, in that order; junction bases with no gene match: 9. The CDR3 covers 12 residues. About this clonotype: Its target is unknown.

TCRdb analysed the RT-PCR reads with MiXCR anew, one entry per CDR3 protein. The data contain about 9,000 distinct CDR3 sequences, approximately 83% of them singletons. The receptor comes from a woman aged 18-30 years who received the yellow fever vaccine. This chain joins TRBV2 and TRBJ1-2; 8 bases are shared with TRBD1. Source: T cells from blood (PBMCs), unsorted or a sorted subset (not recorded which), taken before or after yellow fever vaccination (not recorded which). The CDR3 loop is CASRLTGDRDTF. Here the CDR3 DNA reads TGTGCCAGCAGATTGACAGGGGACCGAGACACCTTC. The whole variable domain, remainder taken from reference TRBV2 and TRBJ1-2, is EPEVTQTPSHQVTQMGQEVILRCVPISNHLYFYWYRQILGQKVEFLVSFYNNEISEKSEIFDDQFSVERPDGSNFTLKIRSTKLEDSAMYFCASRLTGDRDTFGSGTRLTVV.